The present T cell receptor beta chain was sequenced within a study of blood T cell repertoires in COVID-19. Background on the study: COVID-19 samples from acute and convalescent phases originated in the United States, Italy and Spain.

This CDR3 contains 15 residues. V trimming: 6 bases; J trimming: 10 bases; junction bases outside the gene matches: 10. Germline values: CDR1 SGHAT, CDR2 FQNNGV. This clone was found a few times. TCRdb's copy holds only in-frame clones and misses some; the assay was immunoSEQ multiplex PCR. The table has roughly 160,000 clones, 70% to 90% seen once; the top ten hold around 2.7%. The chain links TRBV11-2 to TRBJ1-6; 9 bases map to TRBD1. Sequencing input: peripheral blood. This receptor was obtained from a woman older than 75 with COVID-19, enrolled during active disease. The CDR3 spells CASRAGTGWESPLHF. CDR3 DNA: TGTGCCAGCAGGGCCGGGACAGGGTGGGAATCACCCCTCCACTTT.